The 20 T cell receptor beta chains in this list originate from one sample, sequenced in a study of ipilimumab plus nivolumab after autologous stem cell transplantation. Clones were sequenced by immunoSEQ multiplex PCR, and TCRdb holds only the in-frame ones, with some missing. The sample includes over 10,000 clones, 70% to 80% of them seen just once. The sample was PBMCs, taken in a trial of ipilimumab plus nivolumab as post-transplant consolidation. These receptors were taken from a male donor with multiple myeloma.

The chain links TRBV28 to TRBJ1-2; D gene ambiguous. Germline V gene data show CDR1 as MDHEN and CDR2 as SYDVKM. V was clipped by 9 bases and J by 0 bases, with 14 bases between them. This CDR3 spans 14 amino acids. CDR3 region: CASNGGDANYGYTF. CDR3 DNA sequence: TGTGCCAGTAACGGAGGCGACGCTAACTATGGCTACACCTTC.

The rearrangement links TRBV5-1 to TRBJ2-5, with TRBD1 matching over 9 bases. The V segment lost 4 bases and the J segment 5 bases; nucleotides outside the gene matches: 12. In germline, CDR1 is SGHRS, CDR2 YFSETQ. The CDR3 consists of 16 residues. Written as DNA, the CDR3 is TGCGCCAGCAGCGCCTACCGGGACAGGGTTTCGGAGACCCAGTACTTC. This codes for CASSAYRDRVSETQYF.

The chain carries TRBV27 and TRBJ2-7; TRBD2 agrees at 7 bases. Germline V gene data show CDR1 as MNHEY and CDR2 as SMNVEV (reference sequence). CDR3 length: 14 amino acids. The V and J ends lost 5 bases and 7 bases, in that order; junction bases with no gene match: 11. The CDR3 sequence: CASSIGQGGQEQYF. As DNA, the CDR3 is TGTGCCAGCAGTATAGGGCAGGGAGGGCAAGAGCAGTACTTC.

A few counts support this clone. The chain combines TRBV18 with TRBJ1-5, with D possibly being TRBD1 (5 bases). Germline CDR1 reads KGHSH; CDR2 reads LQKENI. V lost 3 bases, J lost 4 bases, and 10 bases lay in between. This CDR3 region has 14 residues. CDR3 amino acids: CASSPGTPNQPQHF. Here the CDR3 DNA reads TGTGCCAGCTCACCCGGGACCCCAAATCAGCCCCAGCATTTT.

The rearrangement links TRBV7-9 to TRBJ2-5, with D uncertain. Germline values: CDR1 SEHNR, CDR2 FQNEAQ (reference sequence). Trimming took 5 bases from V and 4 from J, leaving 14 bases between them. This CDR3 is 14 amino acids long. The CDR3 reads CASSQSRIVETQYF. The CDR3 DNA sequence: TGTGCCAGCAGCCAATCAAGGATTGTAGAGACCCAGTACTTC.

V gene TRBV5-1 combines with J gene TRBJ2-1; D call uncertain. Trimming left V 0 bases short and J 7 bases short, with 8 bases between. The CDR3 is 13 residues long. Germline V gene lookup returns CDR1 SGHRS and CDR2 YFSETQ. This chain's CDR3 is CASSLGATNEQFF. The CDR3, as DNA: TGCGCCAGCAGCTTGGGGGCGACTAATGAGCAGTTCTTC.

The chain couples TRBV27 to TRBJ2-5; D gene unclear. Deletions cut 3 bases from V and 4 bases from J, with 3 bases between. This CDR3 is built from 11 residues. CDR1 and CDR2 from the germline V gene are MNHEY and SMNVEV (reference sequence). This chain's CDR3 is CASSLRETQYF. The CDR3 region has the DNA TGTGCCAGCAGTTTGCGAGAGACCCAGTACTTC.

The chain uses TRBV5-6 and TRBJ1-4; D remains ambiguous. Germline assignment: CDR1 SGHDT and CDR2 YYEEEE. V gave up 1 base and J gave up 2 bases, with 6 bases separating them. CDR3 length equals 14 residues. The CDR3 nucleotides are TGTGCCAGCAGCTTGCCAGAGACTAATGAAAAACTGTTTTTT. Translated: CASSLPETNEKLFF.

The V and J genes are TRBV6-5 and TRBJ2-3, with D uncertain. CDR3 length: 13 residues. The germline CDR1 and CDR2 sequences are MNHEY and SVGAGI. Between the trimmed V and J ends, which lost 4 bases and 1 base, there was a span of 6 bases. The CDR3 sequence: CASSSGRTDTQYF. CDR3 DNA sequence: TGTGCCAGCAGTTCCGGACGCACAGATACGCAGTATTTT.

This clone was detected only once. V is TRBV7-1 and J is TRBJ1-6; D gene unclear. TRBV7-1 belongs to the ORF category, with a function that is uncertain. The CDR3 length is 12 residues. V was cut by 4 bases and J by 13 bases, with 11 bases left in between. This chain's CDR3 is CASSLVAGPLHF. The CDR3 nucleotides read TGTGCCAGCAGCTTAGTCGCGGGCCCCCTCCACTTT.

By share, this clone counts as medium-sized. The chain employs TRBV19 and TRBJ1-1, with no clear D. V shed 5 bases and J shed 3 bases, with 10 bases lying between them. This CDR3 has 13 amino acids. Germline V gene lookup returns CDR1 LNHDA and CDR2 SQIVND (reference sequence). The CDR3 sequence is CASSVGRYTEAFF. In nucleotides, the CDR3 is TGTGCCAGTAGTGTCGGCAGGTACACTGAAGCTTTCTTT. The whole variable domain, filled in from reference TRBV19 and TRBJ1-1, reads DGGITQSPKYLFRKEGQNVTLSCEQNLNHDAMYWYRQDPGQGLRLIYYSQIVNDFQKGDIAEGYSVSREKKESFPLTVTSAQKNPTAFYLCASSVGRYTEAFFGQGTRLTVV.

The chain couples TRBV27 to TRBJ2-1; 9 positions match TRBD2. V shed 4 bases and J 6 bases; nucleotides not matched to a gene: 4. Germline CDR1 and CDR2: MNHEY and SMNVEV (reference sequence). This CDR3 comprises 14 residues. CDR3 amino acids: CASSYRGGGNEQFF. The DNA of the CDR3 is TGTGCCAGCAGTTACCGCGGGGGGGGCAATGAGCAGTTCTTC.

This sequence joins TRBV5-1 and TRBJ1-2; weak D call: TRBD1 (5 bases). CDR1 is SGHRS and CDR2 is YFSETQ in the germline V gene. The CDR3 extends over 15 amino acids. Trimming removed 0 bases at V and 4 bases at J, with 13 bases between. CDR3 amino acids: CASSLGQTVSYGYTF. CDR3 nucleotides: TGCGCCAGCAGCTTGGGACAGACAGTGAGCTATGGCTACACCTTC.

The rearrangement links TRBV4-1 to TRBJ1-4; 7 bases align to TRBD1. V shed 1 base and J 5 bases; nucleotides not matched to a gene: 7. The CDR3 has 16 residues. In germline, CDR1 is MGHRA, CDR2 YSYEKL. CDR3 sequence: CASSQGRGTENEKLFF. CDR3 DNA sequence: TGCGCCAGCAGCCAAGGGCGGGGGACAGAGAATGAAAAACTGTTTTTT.

The rearrangement links TRBV7-9 to TRBJ2-7; perhaps TRBD2 as D (6 bases). The CDR3 length is 15 residues. V was shortened by 1 base and J by 3 bases, with 13 bases between the two germline ends. Germline loops: CDR1 SEHNR, CDR2 FQNEAQ (reference sequence). CDR3 nucleotides: TGTGCCAGCAGCTTAGAGTCTAGCGAAAGCTACGAGCAGTACTTC. Its protein product is CASSLESSESYEQYF. The whole variable domain, remainder taken from reference TRBV7-9 and TRBJ2-7, is DTGVSQNPRHKITKRGQNVTFRCDPISEHNRLYWYRQTLGQGPEFLTYFQNEAQLEKSRLLSDRFSAERPKGSFSTLEIQRTEQGDSAMYLCASSLESSESYEQYFGPGTRLTVT.

The chain employs TRBV4-2 and TRBJ2-3; D gene uncertain. The germline V and J ends were trimmed by 2 bases and 0 bases, with 6 bases remaining between them. CDR3 length equals 14 residues. Germline lookup yields CDR1 LGHNA and CDR2 YNFKEQ. CDR3 sequence (DNA): TGTGCCAGCAGCCAAAAAACTAGCACAGATACGCAGTATTTT. This gives the protein CASSQKTSTDTQYF.

The sample holds a few counts of this clone. The chain combines TRBV28 with TRBJ2-1; TRBD2 aligns across 9 bases. This CDR3 comprises 16 residues. In germline, CDR1 is MDHEN, CDR2 SYDVKM. The ends lost 6 bases at V and 4 bases at J; junction bases unmatched: 10. The chain's CDR3 is CASRGGGAQSYNEQFF. The CDR3, as DNA: TGTGCCAGCAGGGGCGGGGGGGCCCAATCGTACAATGAGCAGTTCTTC.

V is TRBV6-1 and J is TRBJ2-5, with TRBD2 identical over 14 bases. CDR1 and CDR2 (germline): MNHNS, SASEGT. The V segment lost 3 bases and the J segment 2 bases; nucleotides outside the gene matches: 2. This CDR3 has 16 amino acids. DNA of the CDR3: TGTGCCAGCAGTGACGGACTAGCGGGGGGTCAAGAGACCCAGTACTTC. Its translation: CASSDGLAGGQETQYF.

Here the CDR3 reads CASSWSNTEAFF. CDR3 DNA sequence: TGTGCCAGCAGCTGGTCGAACACTGAAGCTTTCTTT. The rearrangement joins TRBV5-4 to TRBJ1-1, with D uncertain. Trimming shortened V by 3 bases and J by 1 base, and 4 bases separated the two germline ends. This CDR3 contains 12 residues. Germline V gene sequence: CDR1 SGHNT, CDR2 YYREEE (reference sequence).

The V and J genes are TRBV5-1 and TRBJ1-1; perhaps TRBD1 as D (5 bases). V shed 5 bases and J shed 1 base, with 15 bases lying between them. Germline V gives CDR1 SGHRS, CDR2 YFSETQ. The CDR3 has 15 residues. The CDR3: CASSFRDLQNTEAFF. The CDR3, as DNA: TGCGCCAGCAGTTTCCGGGACCTCCAGAACACTGAAGCTTTCTTT.